The TCR beta chain under discussion was sequenced for a study of cytomegalovirus exposure and HLA in healthy donors (dated by TCRdb to about 2017). Concerning the study at large: According to an earlier analysis of several hundred of the donors, some 170 million T cells yielded some 120 million unique TCR beta sequences and 250 to 350 Gb of sequence data. Among the roughly 400 genotyped donors, 81% belonged to the genetic ancestry cluster associated with self-reported Caucasian donors. An early release that covered fewer than 750 HLA-typed donors contained about 290 gigabases of sequencing data and 65 million to 100 million unique TCR sequences. The number of donors typed differed by locus, with roughly 629-640 for A, B, C, DRB1 and DQB1, over 500 for DQA1, 600 to 610 for DPA1, and some 440 for DPB1. In a later analysis, previously published TCR beta repertoires from 670 or so donors were re-analyzed and high-resolution HLA genotyping was added so that TCR occurrence patterns could be studied. To decide whether each TCR beta V gene segment behaved as functional or pseudogenic, an earlier analysis of some 580 of the donors relied on high-throughput TCR beta sequencing. Every discovery cohort repertoire had been produced on one sequencing platform. The study was designed to test whether signatures of past pathogen exposure could be identified by cataloging public T cell receptors. Four or five DR-DQ haplotypes were handled as single units for association and clustering because linkage in the cohort was strong. Class I and class II HLA loci were covered by the typing at four-digit resolution. To predict cytomegalovirus infection status, the study combined high-throughput TCR immunosequencing, statistical association of individual TCRs with disease status, and machine learning. Among a few hundred genotyped donors of the cohort, an average of about 240,000 unique TCR beta nucleotide sequences were sequenced per donor, roughly 18% of them non-productive. Besides the first cohort of 666 subjects, a separate validation cohort made up of over a hundred different subjects was used. Alongside the repertoire data, information on donor age, sex, ethnicity and CMV serostatus was compiled. A later genetic analysis used genome-wide SNP genotypes for 398 of the 666 donors, treating that subset as a discovery cohort. Using immunosequencing, the study profiled T cell repertoires from 500 to 800 subjects and related those repertoires to cytomegalovirus serostatus. In the later analysis, no new phenotypic data were used to find candidate immune exposures; instead, reliance was placed on TCR beta sequences and their occurrence across donors.

The paper's findings and limits, for the study overall: The classifier was reported to diagnose cytomegalovirus status with high specificity and sensitivity in both the original and validation cohorts. Presence/absence analyses assumed roughly uniform sequencing depth across donors, an assumption that may not hold. The authors suggested that the approach could potentially be generalized to other disease states and immunological phenotypes. At a false discovery rate of 0.05, a later analysis linked 16,951 TCR beta sequences to specific HLA alleles. According to a later analysis, TCR association rates differed among HLA loci, with DRB1 alleles showing the most associated TCRs and HLA-C alleles showing the fewest. A total of roughly 160 TCR beta chains were listed by the study as associated with cytomegalovirus. A later analysis found that HLA-associated TCR beta chains were more clonally expanded and had lower generation probabilities than equally common non-associated chains. Linkage disequilibrium might explain the correlated functional status among segregating V segments, but an unknown experimental factor could not be excluded. Strong co-occurrence of HLA alleles, especially DR and DQ, made assigning TCR associations to individual alleles difficult. Some IMGT-functional V segments, including TRBV6-2 and TRBV6-3, could not be distinguished by the 87-base-pair reads and were therefore excluded. A further reported finding was that TCR beta sequences accurately predicted the HLA-A and HLA-B alleles for most subjects in the first cohort. According to a later genetic analysis, donors in an Asian-associated ancestry cluster had fewer N-insertions in productive TCRs than the approximately 690-donor mean. Across donors, most TCR sequences were observed very rarely, whereas some public TCRs were present in many individuals. This cohort had only TCR beta chains sequenced, and the lack of alpha or paired-chain data limited which features could be detected. About 17 rarely observed V segments, including chromosome 9 orphons, were excluded from the earlier analysis of several hundred of the donors because counts were too low. According to a later analysis, most CMV-associated TCR beta chains appeared to be HLA-restricted, and the HLA associations seemed to be driven largely by CMV exposure. Immune exposure information for the cohort was limited to CMV serostatus. An earlier analysis of approximately 500 of the donors showed that most TCR beta V segments appeared in productive rearrangements either about 87% or about 30% of the time, which broadly matched IMGT annotations. Several of the top co-occurrence clusters appeared to be linked to parvovirus B19, influenza, CMV and Epstein-Barr virus, according to a later analysis. An association between a missense DCLRE1C variant and V-gene and J-gene trimming of TCR beta chains was found in a later genetic analysis and replicated in an independent cohort. A group of highly shared sequence variants was considered likely to be a technical artifact of the sequencing pipeline. Three of the identified cytomegalovirus-associated TCR beta chains were confirmed in vitro to be specific for cytomegalovirus antigens. Because HLA typing was missing for some donors at each locus, association tests included only the typed subset.

Libraries came from the immunoSEQ multiplex PCR assay. For the multiplex PCR, a mixture combining 60 forward primers for TCR Vbeta segments and 13 reverse primers for TCR Jbeta segments was used. Amplification of the CDR3 region of rearranged TCR beta genes was performed with a multiplex PCR assay on genomic DNA. On the Illumina HiSeq System, the amplified TCR beta libraries were sequenced as 87-base-pair reads. In the authors' own workflow: In a later analysis, roughly 80 million unique TCR beta chains were counted across the 500 to 850 repertoires, and some 10 million of these chains were shared by at least two donors. Raw reads were error-corrected and collapsed into unique sequences by a nearest-neighbor algorithm in which closely related sequences were merged to remove PCR and sequencing errors. To assign V, D and J gene segments, CDR3 sequences were aligned to IMGT reference sequences. For a sequence to be retained, a match of at least six nucleotides to both a V gene segment and a J gene segment was required. A rearrangement counted as productive if the CDR3 had no stop codons and remained in frame with V and J, and every other rearrangement counted as non-productive. CDR3 was defined according to IMGT convention as the region running from the second conserved V-encoded cysteine to the conserved J-encoded phenylalanine. Sequences without an unambiguous match to a single V gene segment were excluded from the earlier analysis of 587 of the donors. An earlier analysis of some 610 of the donors called V segments functional above 56.7% productive rearrangements and segregating when the between-donor standard deviation exceeded 5%. A statistical classification framework was built for diagnosing cytomegalovirus status from the catalog of TCR beta chain sequences. A later analysis assigned V and J genes by comparing TCR nucleotide sequences with IMGT/GENE-DB human TR gene sequences. The TCRdist pipeline was used in a later analysis to assign CDR3 sequences and most-parsimonious VDJ recombination scenarios. In a later analysis, each TCR beta chain was defined by its CDR3 amino acid sequence together with its V-gene family, and reads without a unique V-gene family were excluded. To address suspected cross-contamination and a sequencing artifact, a later analysis removed a few hundred highly shared, low-generation-probability nucleotide sequences. In a later analysis, a clonal expansion index was calculated for each public chain from normalized within-repertoire ranks of inferred template counts. In a later analysis, generation probabilities were computed with a VDJ recombination model fitted to out-of-frame rearrangements, and the resulting probabilities were checked against IGoR. A later analysis scored TCR-TCR, TCR-HLA and TCR-CMV co-occurrence with hypergeometric tests, applying a repertoire-size bias correction to TCR pairs. To estimate false discovery rates, a later analysis permuted the HLA or CMV assignments 20 times. In a later analysis, co-occurring TCRs were grouped with DBSCAN, and TCRdist sequence similarity was added when clustering was performed within HLA-allele-positive subsets. Repertoires with fewer than 30,000 or more than 120,000 public chains were left out of co-occurrence clustering, as were four to six repertoires with anomalous nucleotide sharing. The clones in this table, taken by TCRdb from immuneACCESS, are in-frame only. Not every clone is retained; where verified, under half of the shortfall comes from an unresolved V gene, and the cause of the rest is unknown. D and trimming come from the DNA, and the V and J calls and clone size come from that table. In this sample the table shows around 170,000 clones, around 76% of which occur a single time. The leading ten clones occupy over 1.5% of the sample.

The cohort was made up of several hundred healthy bone marrow donors. Cohort members were all nominally healthy when sampled, although unrecorded immune exposures were likely present. The donor was CMV seronegative and belonged to the group of several hundred seronegative cohort members. Each donor provided a peripheral blood sample, and peripheral blood mononuclear cells were used for TCR beta sequencing. The Qiagen DNeasy Blood Extraction Kit was used to extract genomic DNA from the blood cell samples. From its cysteine to its phenylalanine, the CDR3 spans 15 amino acids. The read is trimmed to its CDR3 DNA, 45 bases read in frame from base 1. For this chain, trimming is 2 bases at the V end and 8 bases at the J end, and the number of junction bases without a gene match is 6. Based on the germline V gene, the CDR1 and CDR2 sequences are SGHRS and YFSETQ. As regards this clone: Its target antigen remains unknown. No base-level quality is on record; no much larger clone is a single base apart.

This clonotype originated in a man aged 35-49 years in good health and CMV-seronegative. The sequencing input was PBMCs. Recombination connected TRBV5-1 to TRBJ1-4, with 10 bases aligning to TRBD1. The DNA is TGCGCCAGCAGCTTTGGGGACAGGGGAGTCGAAAAACTGTTTTTT. This encodes CASSFGDRGVEKLFF.